The 8 T cell receptor beta chains below were found in one sample sequenced in a study of identifying expanded T cells in peripheral blood. Only in-frame clones appear in the TCRdb table, and some are missing; sequencing was by immunoSEQ multiplex PCR. The table has approximately 91,000 clones, approximately 88% seen once. Sequences were obtained from blood. Every receptor here comes from a person aged 18-70 years in good health.

The chain combines TRBV6-4 with TRBJ2-3; 10 nucleotides match TRBD2. Germline lookup yields CDR1 MRHNA and CDR2 SNTAGT. Germline trimming cut 3 bases from V and 0 bases from J; bases unmatched to any gene: 3. This CDR3 region has 16 residues. CDR3 sequence reads: CASSEASGGSTDTQYF. In DNA, the CDR3 is TGTGCCAGCAGTGAGGCTAGCGGGGGAAGCACAGATACGCAGTATTTT.

This chain joins TRBV27 and TRBJ1-2, with 7 bases lining up with TRBD1. With 3 bases clipped from V and 2 bases from J, the junction kept 3 bases outside the gene matches. Germline CDR1 MNHEY, CDR2 SMNVEV (reference sequence). The CDR3 totals 14 residues. The CDR3 DNA follows: TGTGCCAGCAGTTTCTCGACAGGGAACTATGGCTACACCTTC. Translated: CASSFSTGNYGYTF.

V is TRBV2 and J is TRBJ1-4; 9 bases map to TRBD1. Germline CDR1 and CDR2: SNHLY and FYNNEI. CDR3 length: 15 amino acids. The junction had 10 bases not matched to a gene; V was cut back by 7 bases and J by 7 bases. The CDR3 sequence is CASTADRGEGEKLFF. For the CDR3, the DNA is TGTGCCAGCACCGCCGACAGGGGGGAGGGTGAAAAACTGTTTTTT. The variable domain in full, with the rest retrieved from reference TRBV2 and TRBJ1-4, is EPEVTQTPSHQVTQMGQEVILRCVPISNHLYFYWYRQILGQKVEFLVSFYNNEISEKSEIFDDQFSVERPDGSNFTLKIRSTKLEDSAMYFCASTADRGEGEKLFFGSGTQLSVL.

V gene TRBV30 combines with J gene TRBJ1-5; 7 nucleotides agree with TRBD1. The CDR3 loop spans 15 amino acids. V lost 3 bases and J lost 0; bases outside the gene matches: 5. CDR1 GTSNPN and CDR2 SVGIG come from the germline V gene (reference sequence). CDR3 bases: TGTGCCTGGAGAGGGACAGATTATAGCAATCAGCCCCAGCATTTT. As protein: CAWRGTDYSNQPQHF.

A few counts support this clone. This chain joins TRBV2 and TRBJ1-1; D is unclear. The CDR3 has 13 residues. Germline values: CDR1 SNHLY, CDR2 FYNNEI. Trimming shortened V by 4 bases and J by 1 base, and 7 bases separated the two germline ends. CDR3 DNA sequence: TGTGCCAGCAGTGGAGGACCGAACACTGAAGCTTTCTTT. This encodes CASSGGPNTEAFF.

This chain joins TRBV11-2 and TRBJ2-1; no firm D call. V gave up 1 base and J gave up 6 bases, with 13 bases separating them. The CDR3 runs to 15 residues. CDR1 is SGHAT, CDR2 FQNNGV, per germline. The DNA of the CDR3 is TGTGCCAGCAGCTTAGTCAGGAGCGTCGGCAATGAGCAGTTCTTC. As protein: CASSLVRSVGNEQFF. Using reference TRBV11-2 and TRBJ2-1 for the parts outside the CDR3, the full variable domain is EAGVAQSPRYKIIEKRQSVAFWCNPISGHATLYWYQQILGQGPKLLIQFQNNGVVDDSQLPKDRFSAERLKGVDSTLKIQPAKLEDSAVYLCASSLVRSVGNEQFFGPGTRLTVL.

The rearrangement joins TRBV7-2 to TRBJ2-3; unclear D gene. Germline-derived CDR1 and CDR2 are SGHTA and FQGNSA. The length of the CDR3 is 15 residues. V was pared by 2 bases and J by 2 bases, with 11 bases between. This CDR3 is CASSLFTFNTDTQYF. CDR3 coding DNA: TGTGCCAGCAGCTTATTTACCTTTAACACAGATACGCAGTATTTT.

The V call is TRBV23-1, the J call TRBJ1-5; D unresolved. TRBV23-1 is labeled an ORF, and its function is uncertain. Trimming took off 3 bases at V and 7 bases at J, with 16 bases between the two ends. CDR3 length: 15 amino acids. In DNA form, the CDR3 reads TGCGCCAGCAGTCATATAGGAACGACAAGGCAGCCCCAGCATTTT. This codes for CASSHIGTTRQPQHF.